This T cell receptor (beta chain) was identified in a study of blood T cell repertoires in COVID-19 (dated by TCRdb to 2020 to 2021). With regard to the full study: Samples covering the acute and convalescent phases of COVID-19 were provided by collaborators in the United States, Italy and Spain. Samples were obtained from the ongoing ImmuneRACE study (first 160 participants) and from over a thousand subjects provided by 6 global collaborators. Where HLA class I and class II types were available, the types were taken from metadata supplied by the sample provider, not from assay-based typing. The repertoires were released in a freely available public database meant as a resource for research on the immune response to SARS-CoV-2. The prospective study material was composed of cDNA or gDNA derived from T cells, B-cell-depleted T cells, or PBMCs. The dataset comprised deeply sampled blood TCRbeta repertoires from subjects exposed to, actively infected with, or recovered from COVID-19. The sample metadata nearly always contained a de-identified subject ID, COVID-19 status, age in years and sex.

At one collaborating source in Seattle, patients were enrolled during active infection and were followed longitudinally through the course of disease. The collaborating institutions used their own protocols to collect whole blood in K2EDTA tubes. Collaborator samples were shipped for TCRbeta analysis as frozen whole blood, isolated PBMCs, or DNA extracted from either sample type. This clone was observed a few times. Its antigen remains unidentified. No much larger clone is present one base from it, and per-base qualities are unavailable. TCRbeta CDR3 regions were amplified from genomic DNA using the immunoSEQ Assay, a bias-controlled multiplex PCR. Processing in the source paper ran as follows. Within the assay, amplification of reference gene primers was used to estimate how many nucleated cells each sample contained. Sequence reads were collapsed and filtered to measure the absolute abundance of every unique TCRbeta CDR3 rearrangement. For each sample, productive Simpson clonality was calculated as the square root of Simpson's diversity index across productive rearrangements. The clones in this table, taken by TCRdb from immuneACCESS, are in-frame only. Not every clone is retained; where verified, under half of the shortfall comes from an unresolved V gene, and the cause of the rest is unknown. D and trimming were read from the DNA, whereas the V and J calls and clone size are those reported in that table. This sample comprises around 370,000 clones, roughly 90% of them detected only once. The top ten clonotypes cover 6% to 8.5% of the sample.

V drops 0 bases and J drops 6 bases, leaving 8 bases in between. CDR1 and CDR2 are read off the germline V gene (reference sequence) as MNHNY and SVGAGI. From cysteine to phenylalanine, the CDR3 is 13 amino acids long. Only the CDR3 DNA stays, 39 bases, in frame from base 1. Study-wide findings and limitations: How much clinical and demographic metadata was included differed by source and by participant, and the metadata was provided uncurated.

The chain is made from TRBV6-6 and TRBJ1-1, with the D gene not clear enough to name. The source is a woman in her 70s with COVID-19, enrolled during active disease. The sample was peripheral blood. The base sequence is TGTGCCAGCAGTTACTCCGAGCCCGCTGAAGCTTTCTTT. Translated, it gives CASSYSEPAEAFF.